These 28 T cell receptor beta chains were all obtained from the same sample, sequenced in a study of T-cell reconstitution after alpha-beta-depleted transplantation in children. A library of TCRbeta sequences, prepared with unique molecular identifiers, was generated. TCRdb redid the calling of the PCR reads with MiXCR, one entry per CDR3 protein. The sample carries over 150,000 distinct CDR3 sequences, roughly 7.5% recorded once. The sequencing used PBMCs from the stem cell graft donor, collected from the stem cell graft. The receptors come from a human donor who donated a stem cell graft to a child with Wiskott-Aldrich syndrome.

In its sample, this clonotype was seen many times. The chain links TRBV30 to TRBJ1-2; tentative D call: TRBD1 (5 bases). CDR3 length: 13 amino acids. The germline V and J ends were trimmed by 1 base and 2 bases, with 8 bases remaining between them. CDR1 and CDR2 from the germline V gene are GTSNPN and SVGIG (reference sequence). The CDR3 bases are TGTGCCTGGAGTGCCAGGGTCAACTATGGCTACACCTTC. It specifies CAWSARVNYGYTF.

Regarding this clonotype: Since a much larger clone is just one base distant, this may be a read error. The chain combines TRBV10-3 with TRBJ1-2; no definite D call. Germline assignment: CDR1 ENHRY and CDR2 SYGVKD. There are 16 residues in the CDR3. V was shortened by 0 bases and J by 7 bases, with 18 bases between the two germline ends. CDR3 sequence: CAISESTVVEFGGYTF. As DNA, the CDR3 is TGTGCCATCAGTGAGTCTACAGTAGTGGAATTCGGTGGCTACACCTTC.

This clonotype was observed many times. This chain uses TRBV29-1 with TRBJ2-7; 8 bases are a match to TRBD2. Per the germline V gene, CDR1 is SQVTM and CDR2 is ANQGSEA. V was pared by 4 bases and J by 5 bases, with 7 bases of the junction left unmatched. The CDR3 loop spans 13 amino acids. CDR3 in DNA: TGCAGCGTTGTGTCTAGCGGGTTTGACGAGCAGTACTTC. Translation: CSVVSSGFDEQYF.

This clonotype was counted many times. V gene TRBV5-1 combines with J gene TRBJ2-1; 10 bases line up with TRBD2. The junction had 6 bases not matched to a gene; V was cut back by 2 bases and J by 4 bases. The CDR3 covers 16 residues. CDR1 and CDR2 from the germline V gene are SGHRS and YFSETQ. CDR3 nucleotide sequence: TGCGCCAGCAGCTTAAAACTAGCGGGGTTTTACAATGAGCAGTTCTTC. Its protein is CASSLKLAGFYNEQFF. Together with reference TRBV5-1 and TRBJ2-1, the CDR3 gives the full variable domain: KAGVTQTPRYLIKTRGQQVTLSCSPISGHRSVSWYQQTPGQGLQFLFEYFSETQRNKGNFPGRFSGRQFSNSRSEMNVSTLELGDSALYLCASSLKLAGFYNEQFFGPGTRLTVL.

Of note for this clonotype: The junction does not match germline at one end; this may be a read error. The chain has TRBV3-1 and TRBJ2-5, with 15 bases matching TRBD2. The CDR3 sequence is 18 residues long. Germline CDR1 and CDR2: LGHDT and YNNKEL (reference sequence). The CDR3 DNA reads TGTACCAGCAGCCCTGCGGGACTAGCGGGGGGTGGAGGAGAGACCCAGTACTTC. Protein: CTSSPAGLAGGGGETQYF.

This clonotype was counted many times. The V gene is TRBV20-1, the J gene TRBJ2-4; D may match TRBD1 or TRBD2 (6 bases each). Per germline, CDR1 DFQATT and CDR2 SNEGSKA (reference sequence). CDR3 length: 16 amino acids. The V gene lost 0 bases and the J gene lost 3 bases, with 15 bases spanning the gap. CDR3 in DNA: TGCAGTGCTAGAGATCGCCGGGGGCATGGCAAAAACATTCAGTACTTC. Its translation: CSARDRRGHGKNIQYF.

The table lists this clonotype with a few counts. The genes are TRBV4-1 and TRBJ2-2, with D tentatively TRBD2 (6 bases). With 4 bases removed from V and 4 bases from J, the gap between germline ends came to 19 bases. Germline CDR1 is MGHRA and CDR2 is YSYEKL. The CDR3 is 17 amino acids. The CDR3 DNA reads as TGCGCCAGCAGCCCCGGGGGAGCAGGGTCTAGCACCGGGGAGCTGTTTTTT. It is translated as CASSPGGAGSSTGELFF.

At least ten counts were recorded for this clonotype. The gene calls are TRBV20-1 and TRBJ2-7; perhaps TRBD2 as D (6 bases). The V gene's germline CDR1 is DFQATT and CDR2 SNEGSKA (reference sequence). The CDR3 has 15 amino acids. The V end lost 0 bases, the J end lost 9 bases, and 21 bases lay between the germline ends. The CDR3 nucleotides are TGCAGTGCTAGAGAATTGCAGGGAAGTTCGCGGGGGCAGTACTTC. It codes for CSARELQGSSRGQYF.

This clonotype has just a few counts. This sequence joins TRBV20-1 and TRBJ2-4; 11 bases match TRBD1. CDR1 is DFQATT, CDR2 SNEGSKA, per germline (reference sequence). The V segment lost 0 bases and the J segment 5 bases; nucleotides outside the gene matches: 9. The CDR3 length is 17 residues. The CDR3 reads CSARDPMDRGRENIQYF. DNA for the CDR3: TGCAGTGCTAGAGATCCGATGGACAGGGGGCGTGAAAACATTCAGTACTTC.

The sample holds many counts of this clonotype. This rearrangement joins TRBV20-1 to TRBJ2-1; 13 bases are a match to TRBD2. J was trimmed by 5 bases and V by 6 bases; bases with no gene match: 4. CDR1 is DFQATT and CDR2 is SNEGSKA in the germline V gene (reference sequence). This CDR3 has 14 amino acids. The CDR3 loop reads CSAHTSGRDNEQFF. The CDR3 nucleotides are TGCAGTGCGCATACTAGCGGGAGGGACAATGAGCAGTTCTTC.

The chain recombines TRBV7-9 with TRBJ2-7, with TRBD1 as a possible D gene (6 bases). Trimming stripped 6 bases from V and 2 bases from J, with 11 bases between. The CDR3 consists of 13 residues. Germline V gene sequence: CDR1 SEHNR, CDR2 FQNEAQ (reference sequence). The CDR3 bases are TGTGCCAGCAGTCGCACAGGGACCTACGAGCAGTACTTC. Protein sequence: CASSRTGTYEQYF.

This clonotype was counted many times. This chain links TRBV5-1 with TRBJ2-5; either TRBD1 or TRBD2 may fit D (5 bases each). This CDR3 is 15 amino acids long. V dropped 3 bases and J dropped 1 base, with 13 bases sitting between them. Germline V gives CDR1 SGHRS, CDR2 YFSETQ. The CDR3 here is CASSSLPGTQETQYF. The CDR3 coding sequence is TGCGCCAGCAGCTCCTTACCAGGGACCCAAGAGACCCAGTACTTC.

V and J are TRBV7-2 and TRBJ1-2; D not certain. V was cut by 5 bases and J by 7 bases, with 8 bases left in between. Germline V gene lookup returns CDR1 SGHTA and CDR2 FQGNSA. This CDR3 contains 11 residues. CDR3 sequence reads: CASSLLSGYTF. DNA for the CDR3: TGTGCCAGCAGCCTCCTAAGTGGCTACACCTTC.

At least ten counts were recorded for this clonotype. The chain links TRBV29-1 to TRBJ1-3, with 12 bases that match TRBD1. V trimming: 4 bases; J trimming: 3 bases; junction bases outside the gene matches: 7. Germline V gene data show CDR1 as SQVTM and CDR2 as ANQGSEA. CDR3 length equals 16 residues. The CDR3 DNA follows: TGCAGCGTTGTGCCGGGACAGGGGGCTGGTGGAAACACCATATATTTT. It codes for CSVVPGQGAGGNTIYF.

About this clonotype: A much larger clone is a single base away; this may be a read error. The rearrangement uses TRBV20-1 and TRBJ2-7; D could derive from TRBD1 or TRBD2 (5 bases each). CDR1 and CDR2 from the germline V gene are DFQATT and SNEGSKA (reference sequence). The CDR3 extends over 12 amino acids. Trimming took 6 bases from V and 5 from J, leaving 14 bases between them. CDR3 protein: CSAGDLVDEQYF. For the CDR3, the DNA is TGCAGTGCGGGGGACCTTGTCGACGAGCAGTACTTC.

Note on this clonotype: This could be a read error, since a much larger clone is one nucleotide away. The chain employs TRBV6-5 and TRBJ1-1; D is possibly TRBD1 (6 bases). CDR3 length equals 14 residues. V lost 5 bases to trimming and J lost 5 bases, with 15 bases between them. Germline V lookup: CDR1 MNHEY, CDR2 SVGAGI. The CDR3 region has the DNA TGTGCCAGCAGTCACCGGACAGCCAGGACTGAAGCTTTCTTT. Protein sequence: CASSHRTARTEAFF.

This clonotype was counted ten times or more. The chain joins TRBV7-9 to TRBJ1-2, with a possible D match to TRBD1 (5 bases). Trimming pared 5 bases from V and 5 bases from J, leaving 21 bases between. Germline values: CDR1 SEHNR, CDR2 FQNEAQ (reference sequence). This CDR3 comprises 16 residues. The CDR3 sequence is CASSHPWTGEAYGYTF. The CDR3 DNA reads TGTGCCAGCAGCCACCCTTGGACGGGGGAGGCGTATGGCTACACCTTC.

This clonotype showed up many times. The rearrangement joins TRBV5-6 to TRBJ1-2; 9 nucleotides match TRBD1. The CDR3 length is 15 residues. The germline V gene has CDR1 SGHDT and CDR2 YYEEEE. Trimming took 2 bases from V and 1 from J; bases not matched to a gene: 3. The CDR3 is CASSFGDRVNYGYTF. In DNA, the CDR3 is TGTGCCAGCAGCTTTGGGGACAGGGTTAACTATGGCTACACCTTC.

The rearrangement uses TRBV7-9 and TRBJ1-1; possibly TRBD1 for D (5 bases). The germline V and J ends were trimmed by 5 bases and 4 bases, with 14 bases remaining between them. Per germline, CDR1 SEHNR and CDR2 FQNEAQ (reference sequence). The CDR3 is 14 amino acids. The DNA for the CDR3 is TGTGCCAGCAGCGGCAGGGTATTGGGCACTGAAGCTTTCTTT. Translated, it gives CASSGRVLGTEAFF.

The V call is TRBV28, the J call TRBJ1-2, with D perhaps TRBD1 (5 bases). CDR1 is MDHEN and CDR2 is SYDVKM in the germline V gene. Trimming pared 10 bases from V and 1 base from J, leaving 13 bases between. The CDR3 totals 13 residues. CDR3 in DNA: TGTGCCACCCGGTGGCAGGGTAACTATGGCTACACCTTC. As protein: CATRWQGNYGYTF.

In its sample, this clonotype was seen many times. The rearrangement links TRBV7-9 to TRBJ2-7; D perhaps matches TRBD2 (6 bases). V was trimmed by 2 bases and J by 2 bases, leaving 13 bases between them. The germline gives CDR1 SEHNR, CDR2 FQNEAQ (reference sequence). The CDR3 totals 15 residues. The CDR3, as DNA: TGTGCCAGCAGCTTAATCGTTGCGGGGACCTACGAGCAGTACTTC. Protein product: CASSLIVAGTYEQYF.

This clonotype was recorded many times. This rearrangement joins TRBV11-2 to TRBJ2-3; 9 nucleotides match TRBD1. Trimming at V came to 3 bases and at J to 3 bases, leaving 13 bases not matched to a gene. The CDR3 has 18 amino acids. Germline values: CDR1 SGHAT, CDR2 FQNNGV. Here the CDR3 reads CASSFQSTGTGKTDTQYF. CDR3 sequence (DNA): TGTGCCAGCAGCTTCCAATCCACCGGGACAGGGAAGACAGATACGCAGTATTTT.

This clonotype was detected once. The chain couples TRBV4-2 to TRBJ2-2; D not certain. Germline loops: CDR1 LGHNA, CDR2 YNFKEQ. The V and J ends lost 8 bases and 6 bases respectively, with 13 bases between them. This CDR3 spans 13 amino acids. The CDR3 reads CASGPGFPGELFF. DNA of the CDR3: TGTGCCAGCGGCCCCGGGTTCCCCGGGGAGCTGTTTTTT.

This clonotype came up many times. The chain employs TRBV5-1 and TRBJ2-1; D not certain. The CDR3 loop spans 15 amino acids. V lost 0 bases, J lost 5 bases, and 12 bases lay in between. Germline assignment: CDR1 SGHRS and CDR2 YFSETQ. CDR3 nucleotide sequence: TGCGCCAGCAGCTTGGTTTCGTCCCCTGACAATGAGCAGTTCTTC. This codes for CASSLVSSPDNEQFF.

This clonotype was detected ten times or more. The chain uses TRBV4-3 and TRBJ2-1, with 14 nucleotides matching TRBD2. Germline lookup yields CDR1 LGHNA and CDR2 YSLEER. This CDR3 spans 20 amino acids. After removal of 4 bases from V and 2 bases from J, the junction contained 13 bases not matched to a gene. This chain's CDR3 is CASSLSSGTSGRRTYNEQFF. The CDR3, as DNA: TGCGCCAGCAGCCTCAGCTCCGGGACTAGCGGGAGAAGGACCTACAATGAGCAGTTCTTC.

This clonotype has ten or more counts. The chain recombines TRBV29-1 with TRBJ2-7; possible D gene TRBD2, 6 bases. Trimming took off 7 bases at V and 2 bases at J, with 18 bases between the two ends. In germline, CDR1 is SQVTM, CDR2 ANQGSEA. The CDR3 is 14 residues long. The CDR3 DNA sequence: TGCAGCGCTGGGGGTGCGGGGTCGGCCTACGAGCAGTACTTC. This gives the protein CSAGGAGSAYEQYF.

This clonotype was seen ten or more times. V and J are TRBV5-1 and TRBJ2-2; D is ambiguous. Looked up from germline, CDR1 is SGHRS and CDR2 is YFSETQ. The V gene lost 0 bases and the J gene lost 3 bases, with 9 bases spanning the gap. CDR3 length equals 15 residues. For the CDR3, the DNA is TGCGCCAGCAGCTTGGAGCCTGATTACACCGGGGAGCTGTTTTTT. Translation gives CASSLEPDYTGELFF.

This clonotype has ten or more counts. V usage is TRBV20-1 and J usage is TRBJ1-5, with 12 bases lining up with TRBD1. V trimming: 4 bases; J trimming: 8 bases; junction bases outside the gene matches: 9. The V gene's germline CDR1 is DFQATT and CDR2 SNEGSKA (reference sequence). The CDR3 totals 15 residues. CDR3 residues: CSAMGDRGLEEPQHF. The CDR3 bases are TGCAGTGCTATGGGGGACAGGGGGCTAGAGGAGCCCCAGCATTTT.